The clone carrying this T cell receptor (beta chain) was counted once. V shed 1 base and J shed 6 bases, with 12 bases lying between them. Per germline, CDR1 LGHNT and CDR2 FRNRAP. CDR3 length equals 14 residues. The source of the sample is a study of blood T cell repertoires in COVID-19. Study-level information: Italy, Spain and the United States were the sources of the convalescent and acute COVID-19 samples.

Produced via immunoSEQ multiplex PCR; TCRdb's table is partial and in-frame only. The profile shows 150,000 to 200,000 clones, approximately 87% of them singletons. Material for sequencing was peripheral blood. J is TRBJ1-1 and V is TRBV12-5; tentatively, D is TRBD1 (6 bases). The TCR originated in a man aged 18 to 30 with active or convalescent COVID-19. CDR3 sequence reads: CASGLEVRGAEAFF. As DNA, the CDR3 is TGTGCTAGTGGTTTGGAAGTCAGGGGCGCTGAAGCTTTCTTT.